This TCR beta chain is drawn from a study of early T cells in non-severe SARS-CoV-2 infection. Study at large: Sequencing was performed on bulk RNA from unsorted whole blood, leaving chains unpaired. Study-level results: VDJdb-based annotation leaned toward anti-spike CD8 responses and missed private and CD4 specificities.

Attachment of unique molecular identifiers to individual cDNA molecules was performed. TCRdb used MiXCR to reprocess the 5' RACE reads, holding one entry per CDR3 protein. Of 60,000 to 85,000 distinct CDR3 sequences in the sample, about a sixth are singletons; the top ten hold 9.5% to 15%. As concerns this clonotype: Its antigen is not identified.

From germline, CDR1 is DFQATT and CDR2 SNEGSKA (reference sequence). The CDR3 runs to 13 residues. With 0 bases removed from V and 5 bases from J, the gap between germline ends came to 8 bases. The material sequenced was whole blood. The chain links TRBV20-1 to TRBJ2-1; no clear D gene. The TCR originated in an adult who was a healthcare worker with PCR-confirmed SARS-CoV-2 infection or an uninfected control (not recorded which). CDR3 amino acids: CSARETLHNEQFF. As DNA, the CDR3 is TGCAGTGCTAGAGAGACCCTCCACAATGAGCAGTTCTTC.